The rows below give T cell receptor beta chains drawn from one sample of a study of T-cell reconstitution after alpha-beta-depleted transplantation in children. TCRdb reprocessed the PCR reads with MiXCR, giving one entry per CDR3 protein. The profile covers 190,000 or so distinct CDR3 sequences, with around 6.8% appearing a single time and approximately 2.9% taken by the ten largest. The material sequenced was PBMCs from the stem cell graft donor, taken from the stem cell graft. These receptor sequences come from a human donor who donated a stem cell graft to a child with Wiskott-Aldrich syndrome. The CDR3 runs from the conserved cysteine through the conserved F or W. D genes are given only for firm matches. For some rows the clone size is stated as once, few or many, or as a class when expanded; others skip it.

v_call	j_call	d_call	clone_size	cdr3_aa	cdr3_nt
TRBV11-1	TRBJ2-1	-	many	CASSFDRQKISSYNEQFF	TGTGCCAGCAGCTTCGACCGACAGAAGATAAGCTCCTACAATGAGCAGTTCTTC
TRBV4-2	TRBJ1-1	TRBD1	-	CASSQDRPGGQGAAEAFF	TGTGCCAGCAGCCAAGATCGGCCCGGGGGTCAGGGGGCCGCCGAAGCTTTCTTT
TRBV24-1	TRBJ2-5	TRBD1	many	CATSDRQGYQETQYF	TGTGCCACCAGTGACAGACAGGGATATCAAGAGACCCAGTACTTC
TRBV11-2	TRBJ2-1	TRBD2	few	CASSLVGASGGRRYEQFF	TGTGCCAGCAGCTTAGTCGGGGCTAGCGGGGGACGTAGGTATGAGCAGTTCTTC
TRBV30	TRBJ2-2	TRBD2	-	CAWSLASGGHTYTGELFF	TGTGCCTGGAGCCTTGCTAGCGGGGGGCACACTTACACCGGGGAGCTGTTTTTT
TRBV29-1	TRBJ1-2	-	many	CSVRGNGYTF	TGCAGCGTTCGGGGGAACGGCTACACCTTC
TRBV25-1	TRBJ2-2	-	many	CASSAPTGGTGELFF	TGTGCCAGCAGTGCTCCCACCGGGGGAACCGGGGAGCTGTTTTTT
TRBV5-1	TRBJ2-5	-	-	CASSFGSIETQYF	TGCGCCAGCAGCTTTGGCAGTATAGAGACCCAGTACTTC
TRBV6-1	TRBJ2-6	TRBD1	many	CATLDRPFGGANVLTF	TGTGCCACACTGGACAGGCCCTTTGGAGGGGCCAACGTCCTGACTTTC
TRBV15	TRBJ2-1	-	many	CATSRVGVEGNEQFF	TGTGCCACCAGCAGAGTGGGAGTTGAGGGAAATGAGCAGTTCTTC
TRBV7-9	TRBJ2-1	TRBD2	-	CASSLTSSGFYNEQFF	TGTGCCAGCAGCTTAACTTCTAGCGGTTTCTACAATGAGCAGTTCTTC
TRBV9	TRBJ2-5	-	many	CASSVGGGVQETQYF	TGTGCCAGCAGCGTAGGTGGGGGTGTCCAAGAGACCCAGTACTTC
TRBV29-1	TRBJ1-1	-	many	CSVSRNTEAFF	TGCAGCGTTTCCCGGAACACTGAAGCTTTCTTT
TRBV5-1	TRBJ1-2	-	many	CASSSLGQTYGYTF	TGCGCCAGCAGTTCCCTCGGGCAAACCTATGGCTACACCTTC
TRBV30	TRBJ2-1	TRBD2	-	CAWSDSGRPHNEQFF	TGTGCCTGGAGTGATAGCGGGCGACCTCACAATGAGCAGTTCTTC
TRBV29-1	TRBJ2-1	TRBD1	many	CSVVRVYRGEQFF	TGCAGCGTGGTGCGGGTGTACAGGGGTGAGCAGTTCTTC
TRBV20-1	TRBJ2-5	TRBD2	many	CSARFRESSGARRETQYF	TGCAGTGCTAGGTTCCGGGAGAGTAGCGGGGCCCGTCGAGAGACCCAGTACTTC
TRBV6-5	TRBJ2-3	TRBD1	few	CASSFGTVPNTDTQYF	TGTGCCAGCAGTTTCGGGACAGTTCCTAACACAGATACGCAGTATTTT
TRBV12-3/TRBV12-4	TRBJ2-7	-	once	CASSFGEVAATYEQYF	TGTGCCAGCAGTTTCGGCGAGGTAGCGGCAACCTACGAGCAGTACTTC
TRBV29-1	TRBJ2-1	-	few	CSVGRVYPINEQFF	TGCAGCGTTGGACGGGTCTATCCCATAAATGAGCAGTTCTTC
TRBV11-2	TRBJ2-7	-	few	CASSLVFRGQGHEQYF	TGTGCCAGCAGCTTGGTCTTCCGGGGCCAGGGCCACGAGCAGTACTTC
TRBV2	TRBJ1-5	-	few	CASSEALAFNQPQHF	TGTGCCAGCAGTGAAGCGCTTGCTTTCAATCAGCCCCAGCATTTT
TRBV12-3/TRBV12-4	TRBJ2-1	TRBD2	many	CASSQPGLAGSNEQFF	TGTGCCAGCAGTCAACCGGGACTAGCGGGTTCAAATGAGCAGTTCTTC